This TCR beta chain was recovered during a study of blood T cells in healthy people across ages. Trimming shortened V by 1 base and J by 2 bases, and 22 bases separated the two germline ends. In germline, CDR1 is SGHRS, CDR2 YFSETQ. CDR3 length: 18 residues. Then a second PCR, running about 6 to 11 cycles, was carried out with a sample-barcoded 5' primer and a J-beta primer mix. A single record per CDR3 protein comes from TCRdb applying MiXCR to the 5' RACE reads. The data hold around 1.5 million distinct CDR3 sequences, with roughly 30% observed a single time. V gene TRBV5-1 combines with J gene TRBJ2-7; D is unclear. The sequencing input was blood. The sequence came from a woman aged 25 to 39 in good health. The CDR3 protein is CASSLLVASVDRAYEQYF. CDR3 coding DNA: TGCGCCAGCAGCTTGTTGGTCGCTTCAGTGGACCGAGCCTACGAGCAGTACTTC.